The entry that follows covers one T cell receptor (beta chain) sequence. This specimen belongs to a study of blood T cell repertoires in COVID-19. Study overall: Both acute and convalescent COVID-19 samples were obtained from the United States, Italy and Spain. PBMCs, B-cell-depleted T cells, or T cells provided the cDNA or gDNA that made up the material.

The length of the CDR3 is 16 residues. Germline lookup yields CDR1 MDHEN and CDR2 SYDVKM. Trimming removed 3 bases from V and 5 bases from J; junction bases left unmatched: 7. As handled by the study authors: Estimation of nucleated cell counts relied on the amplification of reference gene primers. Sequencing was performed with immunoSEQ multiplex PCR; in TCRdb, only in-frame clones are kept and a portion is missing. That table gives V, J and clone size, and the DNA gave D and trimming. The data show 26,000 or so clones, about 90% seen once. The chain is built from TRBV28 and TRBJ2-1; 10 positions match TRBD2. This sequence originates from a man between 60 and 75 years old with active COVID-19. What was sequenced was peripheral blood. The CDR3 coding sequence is TGTGCCAGCAGTTTCTTACTAGCGGGGCCAAACAATGAGCAGTTCTTC. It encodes CASSFLLAGPNNEQFF.